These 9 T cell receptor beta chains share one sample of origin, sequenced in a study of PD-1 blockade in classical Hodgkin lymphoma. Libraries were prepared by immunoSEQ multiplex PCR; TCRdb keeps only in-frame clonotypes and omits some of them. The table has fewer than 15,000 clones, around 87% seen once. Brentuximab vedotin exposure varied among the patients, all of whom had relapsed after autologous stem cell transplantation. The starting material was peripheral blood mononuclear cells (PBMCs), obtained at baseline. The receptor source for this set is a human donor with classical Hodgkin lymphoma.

The CDR3 loop reads CASSPGYSKHYEQYF. The CDR3 nucleotides are TGTGCCAGCAGTCCCGGTTATAGTAAGCACTACGAGCAGTACTTC. The V call is TRBV2, the J call TRBJ2-7; unclear D gene. Trimming pared 5 bases from V and 3 bases from J, leaving 17 bases between. CDR1 SNHLY and CDR2 FYNNEI come from the germline V gene. The CDR3 contains 15 residues.

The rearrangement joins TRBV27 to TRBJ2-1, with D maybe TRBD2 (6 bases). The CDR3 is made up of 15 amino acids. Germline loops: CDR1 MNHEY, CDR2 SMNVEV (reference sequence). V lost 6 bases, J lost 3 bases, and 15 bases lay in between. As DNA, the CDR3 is TGTGCCAGCAGCTACGACGGGAGACTCTACAATGAGCAGTTCTTC. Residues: CASSYDGRLYNEQFF.

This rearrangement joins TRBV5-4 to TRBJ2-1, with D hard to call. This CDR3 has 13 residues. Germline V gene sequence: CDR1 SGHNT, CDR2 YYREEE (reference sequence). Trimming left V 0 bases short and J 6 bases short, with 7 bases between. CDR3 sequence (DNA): TGTGCCAGCAGCTTGGAACGAAGCAATGAGCAGTTCTTC. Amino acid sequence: CASSLERSNEQFF. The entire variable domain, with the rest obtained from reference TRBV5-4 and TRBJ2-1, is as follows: ETGVTQSPTHLIKTRGQQVTLRCSSQSGHNTVSWYQQALGQGPQFIFQYYREEENGRGNFPPRFSGLQFPNYSSELNVNALELDDSALYLCASSLERSNEQFFGPGTRLTVL.

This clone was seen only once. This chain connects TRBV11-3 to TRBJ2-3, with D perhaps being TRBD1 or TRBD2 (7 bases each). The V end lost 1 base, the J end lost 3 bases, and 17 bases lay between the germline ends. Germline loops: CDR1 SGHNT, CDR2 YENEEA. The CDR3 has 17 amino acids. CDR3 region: CASSLGEGAGKTDTQYF. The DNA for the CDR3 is TGTGCCAGCAGCTTAGGGGAGGGGGCAGGGAAGACAGATACGCAGTATTTT. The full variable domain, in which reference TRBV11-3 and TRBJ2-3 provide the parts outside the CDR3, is EAGVVQSPRYKIIEKKQPVAFWCNPISGHNTLYWYLQNLGQGPELLIRYENEEAVDDSQLPKDRFSAERLKGVDSTLKIQPAELGDSAVYLCASSLGEGAGKTDTQYFGPGTRLTVL.

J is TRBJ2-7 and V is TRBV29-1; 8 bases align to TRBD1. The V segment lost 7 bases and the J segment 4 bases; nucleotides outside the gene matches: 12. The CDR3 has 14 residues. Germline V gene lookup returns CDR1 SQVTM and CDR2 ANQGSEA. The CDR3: CSATTGVNFYEQYF. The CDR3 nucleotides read TGCAGCGCCACGACAGGGGTGAACTTTTACGAGCAGTACTTC.

CDR3 nucleotides: TGTGCCAGCAGCTTAGGCCATAATGGGGGGTTAAACATTCAGTACTTC. Amino acids: CASSLGHNGGLNIQYF. V usage is TRBV7-2 and J usage is TRBJ2-4, with D possibly TRBD2 on 6 matching bases. V lost 1 base and J 6 bases, leaving 16 bases between the germline ends. CDR1 is SGHTA and CDR2 is FQGNSA in the germline V gene. The CDR3 length is 16 residues. Full variable domain (rest looked up from reference TRBV7-2 and TRBJ2-4): GAGVSQSPSNKVTEKGKDVELRCDPISGHTALYWYRQSLGQGLEFLIYFQGNSAPDKSGLPSDRFSAERTGGSVSTLTIQRTQQEDSAVYLCASSLGHNGGLNIQYFGAGTRLSVL.

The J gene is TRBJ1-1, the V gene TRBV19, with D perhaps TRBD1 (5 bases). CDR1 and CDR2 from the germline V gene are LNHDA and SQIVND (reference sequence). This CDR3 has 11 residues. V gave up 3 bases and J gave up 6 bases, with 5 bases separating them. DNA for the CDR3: TGTGCCAGTAGTATGGGACCTGAAGCTTTCTTT. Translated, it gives CASSMGPEAFF.

The CDR3 protein is CSARDRGREKLFF. The CDR3 nucleotides read TGCAGCGCCCGGGACAGGGGGCGTGAAAAACTGTTTTTT. J is TRBJ1-4 and V is TRBV29-1; 12 bases are a match to TRBD1. V lost 7 bases, J lost 7 bases, and 4 bases stayed unmatched. CDR3 length equals 13 residues. The germline V gene has CDR1 SQVTM and CDR2 ANQGSEA.

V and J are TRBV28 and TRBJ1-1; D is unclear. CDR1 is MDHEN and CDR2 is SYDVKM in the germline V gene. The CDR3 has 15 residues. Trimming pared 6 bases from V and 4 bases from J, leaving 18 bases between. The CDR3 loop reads CASRGGAGRPTEAFF. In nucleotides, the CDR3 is TGTGCCAGCAGGGGCGGCGCCGGGAGGCCCACTGAAGCTTTCTTT.